This TCR beta chain was documented in a study of T-cell memory formation after mild COVID-19. Notes on the study in general: Whether second-wave clones peaking at day 37 were SARS-CoV-2 specific went unconfirmed. Detection of some responders pre-infection suggested pre-existing cross-reactive memory T cells participated. The main location of contracting CD4+ clones was CM and EM, and that of contracting CD8+ clones was EMRA.

Constant-segment primers were used for 5'RACE, and the resulting TCR alpha and TCR beta cDNA libraries carried sample barcodes and UMIs. TCRdb reprocessed the 5' RACE reads via MiXCR and lists one record per CDR3 protein. Among about 130,000 distinct CDR3 sequences listed, about 6.5% were seen once. This CDR3 contains 12 residues. Germline CDR1 SGHKS, CDR2 YYEKEE (reference sequence). The V gene lost 4 bases and the J gene lost 1 base, with 5 bases spanning the gap. This clonotype has only a few counts. Its antigen is not identified. The sequenced sample was PBMCs or a T cell subset sorted from them (not recorded which). V gene TRBV5-5 combines with J gene TRBJ2-5; D remains unclear. This receptor was identified in an adult woman who had mild COVID-19 (a few samples of this study predate the infection). Cell type and time point are not known. The CDR3 protein is CASSHFQETQYF. CDR3 nucleotides: TGTGCCAGCAGCCACTTCCAAGAGACCCAGTACTTC. The full variable domain, in which reference TRBV5-5 and TRBJ2-5 provide the parts outside the CDR3, is DAGVTQSPTHLIKTRGQQVTLRCSPISGHKSVSWYQQVLGQGPQFIFQYYEKEERGRGNFPDRFSARQFPNYSSELNVNALLLGDSALYLCASSHFQETQYFGPGTRLLVL.